Listed below are T cell receptor beta chains from one sample, sequenced in a study of T-cell memory formation after mild COVID-19. MiXCR, applied by TCRdb to the 5' RACE reads, yields one record per CDR3 protein. The sample has 100,000 to 120,000 distinct CDR3 sequences, 22% seen once. The sample consisted of PBMCs or a T cell subset sorted from them (not recorded which). These receptor sequences come from a man in his late teens or twenties who had mild COVID-19 (a few samples of this study predate the infection). Cell type and time point are not known. CDR3s include the opening cysteine and the closing phenylalanine or tryptophan. The D gene is left open where the match is weak. Clone size is stated in some rows and not others, as once, few, many or a class when expanded.

>TRBJ2-5|.|.|TRBV6-1
CASSEAVMGRETQYF
TGTGCCAGCAGTGAAGCGGTAATGGGTAGGGAGACCCAGTACTTC
>TRBJ2-7|.|.|TRBV30
CAWSVRRYEQYF
TGTGCCTGGAGTGTACGTCGCTACGAGCAGTACTTC
>TRBJ2-7|few|.|TRBV20-1
CSARSGHSYEQYF
TGCAGTGCTAGATCTGGGCACTCCTACGAGCAGTACTTC
>TRBJ1-2|few|.|TRBV29-1
CSAIRGYRGYTF
TGCAGCGCTATTAGGGGATATCGCGGCTACACCTTC
>TRBJ1-4|few|.|TRBV11-2
CASSLSYRDEKLFF
TGTGCCAGCAGCTTAAGCTACAGGGACGAAAAACTGTTTTTT
>TRBJ2-7|.|TRBD1|TRBV19
CASSIADGQGEWSYEQYF
TGTGCCAGTAGTATAGCCGACGGACAGGGAGAGTGGTCCTACGAGCAGTACTTC
>TRBJ2-3|.|.|TRBV7-8
CASSSLAPRGPDTQYF
TGTGCCAGCAGCTCCTTGGCCCCTCGAGGCCCAGATACGCAGTATTTT
>TRBJ2-3|many|.|TRBV27
CASSFFTDTQYF
TGTGCCAGCAGTTTCTTCACAGATACGCAGTATTTT
>TRBJ2-7|few|TRBD1|TRBV10-3
CAISEDRVREQYF
TGTGCCATCAGTGAGGACAGGGTTCGGGAGCAGTACTTC
>TRBJ2-7|.|TRBD2|TRBV11-2
CASVPGTSVYEQYF
TGTGCCAGCGTCCCCGGGACTAGCGTCTACGAGCAGTACTTC
>TRBJ2-1|.|.|TRBV7-9
CASSWSPNEQFF
TGTGCCAGCAGCTGGAGTCCCAATGAGCAGTTCTTC
>TRBJ1-5|.|.|TRBV30
CAWSTALDQPQHF
TGTGCCTGGAGCACGGCACTAGATCAGCCCCAGCATTTT
>TRBJ2-3|.|TRBD2|TRBV20-1
CSARGPGTSVDTQYF
TGCAGTGCTAGAGGCCCCGGGACTAGCGTTGATACGCAGTATTTT
>TRBJ2-7|.|.|TRBV6-5
CASSQRPDYEQYF
TGTGCCAGCAGCCAACGGCCAGACTACGAGCAGTACTTC
>TRBJ2-3|.|.|TRBV28
CASTLDRGPQAHTQYF
TGTGCCAGCACCCTTGATCGGGGCCCTCAGGCCCATACGCAGTATTTT
>TRBJ2-1|.|TRBD1|TRBV4-3
CASSPGTGDYNEQFF
TGCGCCAGCAGCCCTGGGACAGGGGATTACAATGAGCAGTTCTTC
>TRBJ2-2|few|.|TRBV4-3
CASSHAVVEDSPHTGELFF
TGCGCCAGCAGCCATGCGGTGGTTGAGGACAGTCCTCACACCGGGGAGCTGTTTTTT
>TRBJ2-4|.|TRBD1|TRBV5-1
CASSLPREGGEIADIQYF
TGCGCCAGCAGCCTCCCACGGGAAGGGGGCGAGATAGCTGACATTCAGTACTTC
>TRBJ2-7|many|.|TRBV7-9
CASSLTYEQYF
TGTGCCAGCAGTTTGACGTACGAGCAGTACTTC
>TRBJ2-7|few|TRBD2|TRBV9
CASSGGAGTSGSGGHYEQYF
TGTGCCAGCAGCGGGGGAGCCGGGACCTCGGGAAGCGGGGGTCACTACGAGCAGTACTTC
>TRBJ2-2|few|TRBD2|TRBV9
CASSVAAGGPNTGELFF
TGTGCCAGCAGCGTAGCAGCGGGGGGCCCGAACACCGGGGAGCTGTTTTTT
>TRBJ2-5|few|TRBD2|TRBV14
CASSFESGGSRRETQYF
TGTGCCAGCAGCTTCGAGTCGGGGGGGTCCCGGCGGGAGACCCAGTACTTC
>TRBJ1-1|few|.|TRBV6-5
CASSPDGTEAFF
TGTGCCAGCAGTCCGGACGGGACTGAAGCTTTCTTT
>TRBJ2-3|.|TRBD2|TRBV20-1
CSAITAGDLDTDTQYF
TGCAGTGCTATTACGGCGGGGGACTTGGACACAGATACGCAGTATTTT
>TRBJ2-7|.|.|TRBV4-1
CASSHPQGQAYEQYF
TGCGCCAGCAGCCATCCCCAAGGACAAGCCTACGAGCAGTACTTC
>TRBJ2-1|.|TRBD2|TRBV7-3
CASSVAGLAPNEQFF
TGTGCCAGCAGCGTAGCGGGACTAGCCCCCAATGAGCAGTTCTTC
>TRBJ2-1|.|.|TRBV23-1
CASSHGFSYNEQFF
TGCGCCAGCAGTCACGGATTTTCCTACAATGAGCAGTTCTTC
>TRBJ1-5|few|.|TRBV20-1
CSARVKGEELRQPQHF
TGCAGTGCTAGGGTCAAAGGGGAGGAACTAAGACAGCCCCAGCATTTT
>TRBJ2-3|.|TRBD2|TRBV11-2
CASSLEVAGLSTDTQYF
TGTGCCAGCAGCTTAGAGGTAGCGGGTCTTTCCACAGATACGCAGTATTTT
>TRBJ1-5|.|.|TRBV5-5
CASSLVGRGVQPQHF
TGTGCCAGCAGCTTGGTGGGACGGGGCGTTCAGCCCCAGCATTTT
>TRBJ2-5|many|.|TRBV11-2
CASSWTRLGEETQYF
TGTGCCAGCAGCTGGACTCGGCTAGGGGAAGAGACCCAGTACTTC
>TRBJ2-5|few|.|TRBV6-2/TRBV6-3
CASSSLPGFYQETQYF
TGTGCCAGCAGCTCCCTTCCAGGGTTCTACCAAGAGACCCAGTACTTC
>TRBJ1-5|few|.|TRBV29-1
CSAREGAGDQPQHF
TGCAGCGCCCGGGAAGGGGCAGGGGATCAGCCCCAGCATTTT
>TRBJ1-2|few|.|TRBV6-2/TRBV6-3
CASSSWGGDGYTF
TGTGCCAGCAGCTCATGGGGAGGCGATGGCTACACCTTC
>TRBJ2-7|.|TRBD1|TRBV2
CASRGGTGISYEQYF
TGTGCCAGCAGGGGGGGGACAGGGATCTCCTACGAGCAGTACTTC
>TRBJ2-7|.|.|TRBV15
CATSRDPSVYEQYF
TGTGCCACCAGCAGAGATCCTTCTGTCTACGAGCAGTACTTC
>TRBJ2-3|.|TRBD2|TRBV20-1
CSARDRGSSGGPSYTDTQYF
TGCAGTGCTAGAGATCGGGGGTCTAGCGGGGGGCCCTCCTACACAGATACGCAGTATTTT
>TRBJ2-2|few|.|TRBV24-1
CATSEGQGGDTGELFF
TGTGCCACCAGTGAGGGGCAGGGCGGGGACACCGGGGAGCTGTTTTTT
>TRBJ2-6|few|.|TRBV6-6
CASSGKRVSQPGANVLTF
TGTGCCAGCAGTGGAAAGAGGGTGTCGCAACCTGGGGCCAACGTCCTGACTTTC
>TRBJ1-2|few|.|TRBV7-9
CASSLGGDGYTF
TGTGCCAGCAGCTTGGGCGGTGACGGCTACACCTTC
>TRBJ2-1|few|.|TRBV2
CASIWENNEQFF
TGTGCCAGCATTTGGGAGAACAATGAGCAGTTCTTC
>TRBJ2-7|few|.|TRBV5-1
CASSWGRRSYEQYF
TGCGCCAGCAGCTGGGGACGCCGCTCCTACGAGCAGTACTTC
>TRBJ2-3|.|.|TRBV4-2
CASSQVENTDTQYF
TGTGCCAGCAGCCAAGTGGAAAACACAGATACGCAGTATTTT
>TRBJ2-5|.|.|TRBV11-1
CASSKGAGLETQYF
TGTGCCAGCAGCAAAGGAGCAGGGTTGGAGACCCAGTACTTC
>TRBJ1-5|once|TRBD1|TRBV15
CATSSGGQGDANQPQHF
TGTGCCACCAGCAGTGGGGGACAGGGCGATGCCAATCAGCCCCAGCATTTT
>TRBJ2-1|.|.|TRBV2
CASKSGGNNEQFF
TGTGCCAGCAAGTCAGGGGGGAATAATGAGCAGTTCTTC
>TRBJ2-7|.|.|TRBV6-6
CASSYSTDPISYEQYF
TGTGCCAGCAGTTACTCGACGGACCCGATTTCCTACGAGCAGTACTTC
>TRBJ2-7|.|.|TRBV21-1
CASSKDGSSGGGQYF
TGTGCCAGCAGCAAAGATGGGTCTAGCGGAGGGGGGCAGTACTTC